This T cell receptor beta chain was found in a study of cytomegalovirus exposure and HLA in healthy donors. The study's findings and limits: Exclusion as indistinguishable affected some V segments, including TRBV6-2 and TRBV6-3. Most of the TCR beta V segments (in an earlier analysis) were productive either about 90% or about 30% of the time. For most TCR sequences rarity was the rule, although some public TCRs occurred in many donors.

This CDR3 has 17 amino acids. V was clipped by 1 base and J by 11 bases, with 26 bases between them. From germline, CDR1 is LGHNA and CDR2 YSLEER. When sampled, the donors appeared nominally healthy, though they likely had unrecorded immune exposures. For this clone: The antigen remains undetermined.

PCR amplification relied on 60 Vbeta primers (plus 13 Jbeta primers). Repertoires were generated with immunoSEQ multiplex PCR, while TCRdb's copy carries only in-frame clones and drops some. The table records about 100,000 clones, just under 80% of them present only once. The rearrangement joins TRBV4-3 to TRBJ1-1, with D tentatively TRBD1 (5 bases). The sequenced material came from PBMCs. The receptor was derived from a man younger than 40 in good health and CMV-seronegative. DNA for the CDR3: TGCGCCAGCAGCCAAGGAGTAGCCGCGACATTCAAACGGGGGGCTTTCTTT. It is translated as CASSQGVAATFKRGAFF.